The rows below give T cell receptor beta chains drawn from one sample of a study of naive and memory T cell subsets. MiXCR, applied by TCRdb to the UMI-ligation and nested PCR reads, yields one record per CDR3 protein. Among about 85,000 distinct CDR3 sequences listed, over 10% were seen once. Specimen: central memory CD4+ T cells from blood. These receptors were taken from a human donor in good health. The CDR3 runs from the conserved cysteine through the conserved F or W. The D gene is left open where the match is weak. Rows give clone size only sometimes, using once, few, many, or a class for an expanded clone.

CDR3,DNA,V,length,D,size,J
CASSLGTSGSGETQYF,TGTGCCAGCTCTTTAGGGACTAGCGGGAGTGGGGAGACCCAGTACTTC,TRBV12-3/TRBV12-4,16,TRBD2,few,TRBJ2-5
CASSLDTPSSYNEQFF,TGTGCCAGCAGTTTAGACACCCCGAGCTCCTACAATGAGCAGTTCTTC,TRBV27,16,-,-,TRBJ2-1
CASSSTGTGPNSPLHF,TGTGCCAGCAGCTCTACCGGGACAGGGCCGAATTCACCCCTCCACTTT,TRBV11-1,16,TRBD1,many,TRBJ1-6
CASSSPESYNEQFF,TGTGCCAGCAGTTCCCCGGAATCCTACAATGAGCAGTTCTTC,TRBV28,14,-,-,TRBJ2-1
CAITADTHSGANVLTF,TGTGCCATCACGGCCGATACCCACTCTGGGGCCAACGTCCTGACTTTC,TRBV10-3,16,-,few,TRBJ2-6
CACRATSTDTQYF,TGTGCCTGCAGGGCAACTAGCACAGATACGCAGTATTTT,TRBV7-9,13,-,-,TRBJ2-3
CASSFEDPKRETQYF,TGTGCCAGCAGCTTCGAGGACCCAAAACGGGAGACCCAGTACTTC,TRBV11-2,15,-,-,TRBJ2-5
CSASLPGQGFEQYF,TGCAGTGCTAGTCTCCCGGGACAGGGGTTCGAGCAGTACTTC,TRBV20-1,14,TRBD1,many,TRBJ2-7
CSALGAGVETQYF,TGCAGCGCCTTAGGGGCTGGGGTAGAGACCCAGTACTTC,TRBV29-1,13,-,-,TRBJ2-5
CASSLGTGRAQETQYF,TGTGCCAGCAGCTTAGGAACGGGCAGGGCCCAGGAGACCCAGTACTTC,TRBV7-2,16,-,few,TRBJ2-5
CASSLIWGRERDAEAFF,TGTGCCAGCAGCTTGATCTGGGGGAGGGAAAGAGACGCTGAAGCTTTCTTT,TRBV5-6,17,-,few,TRBJ1-1
CASSSLRDRNSGANVLTF,TGCGCCAGCAGCTCTCTACGGGACAGGAACTCTGGGGCCAACGTCCTGACTTTC,TRBV5-1,18,TRBD1,-,TRBJ2-6